This T cell receptor beta chain was captured in a study of T cell responses to AZD1222 COVID-19 vaccine (dated by TCRdb to the early 2020s). Context from the whole study: A total of 230 to 250 trial participants underwent TCR sequencing, of whom 207 had received two doses of AZD1222 and roughly 26 had received two doses of the MenACWY control vaccine. Trial participants were enrolled into age subgroups of 18-55, 56-69 and 70-plus years, which contained approximately 150, 30 and 60 TCR-sequenced participants, respectively. The investigation overall reported the following: Because no day 14 peak-response samples were available, the repertoires could be characterized only after the peak T cell response. A significant rise in spike-specific TCR breadth and depth was observed after two AZD1222 doses relative to day 0 and relative to MenACWY recipients. Epitopes outside the regions mutated in the B.1.351 and B.1.1.7 variants were reportedly recognized by nearly half of the unique spike-specific TCRs. The vaccine-associated CD4 TCRs covered the entire spike protein, and the dominant responses fell in regions 160-218 and 743-854. Most participants were white British and females outnumbered males, and the authors suggested that clonal diversity may have been underestimated. Conclusions about previously exposed vaccinees were limited because only a handful of AZD1222 recipients were SARS-CoV-2 seropositive at baseline. The 56-69-year group was small, and its depth increase did not reach significance, likely because of low power.

The CDR3 regions of human TCRbeta chains were analyzed by immunosequencing. The authors' pipeline ran thus. TCRs in the repertoires were matched against a reference library of SARS-CoV-2-specific TCRs that had been generated with the MIRA antigen-specificity platform. Breadth meant the fraction of unique TCRs that were SARS-CoV-2-associated, whereas depth meant the fraction of total T cells that were SARS-CoV-2-associated. Each spike-specific TCR was assigned to its reactive spike region and to a CD4 or CD8 class using the MIRA data. Log10-transformed breadth and depth values were compared by one-way ANOVA with Sidak's multiple comparisons tests. TCRdb provides this immuneACCESS table in a form limited to in-frame rearrangements. Some clones are lacking; in checked studies, under half of them reflect an unresolved V gene, and why the rest are absent is not known. That table supplies the V and J calls and clone size; D and trimming were determined from the DNA. For this sample the table gives 70,000 to 95,000 clones, of which 75% to 95% were detected only once. Of the sample, around 26% is held by the ten largest clones.

Regarding this clone: Its recognized antigen is unknown. Nothing much larger sits one base from this clone, and base qualities are not available.

What the time point label conveys for this sample: about 28 days (+/-7) after the second vaccine dose. Because spike-specific TCR depth and breadth did not differ between the two schedules, AZD1222 recipients who got a second dose at roughly 4 weeks were pooled with those who got a second dose at roughly 12 weeks. The vaccinee samples were drawn from two UK trials, COV001 and COV002, one of which was a single-blind randomized controlled phase 2/3 trial testing AZD1222 (ChAdOx1 nCoV-19) in healthy adults. For TCRbeta chain sequencing, PBMC samples were collected from trial participants at day 0 and at day 28 after the second dose. The CDR3 sequence holds 13 residues, the cysteine and phenylalanine included. Only the CDR3 part of the read is kept: 39 bases, read in frame from the first base. V is clipped by 6 bases and J by 1 base, and the sequence between their germline boundaries is 7 bases long. CDR1 SGHTA and CDR2 FQGTGA are derived from the germline V gene.

The material sequenced was peripheral blood, taken 28 days after the second AZD1222 dose. This TCR came from an adult who received the AZD1222 COVID-19 vaccine. Recombination linked TRBV7-3 to TRBJ2-1; the D gene is possibly TRBD2, with 5 bases matching. The sequence in DNA is TGTGCCAGCAGTGGAGGTTCCTACAATGAGCAGTTCTTC. Translated, this is CASSGGSYNEQFF.